This T cell receptor (beta chain) was profiled in a study of metastatic and nonmetastatic thyroid tumors. Study overall: It was across blood and tumor or nodule tissue from malignant and benign thyroid patients that repertoires were compared. Findings of the study overall: In blood and tumor, TCR beta diversity was reportedly significantly higher in malignant thyroid tumors than in benign nodules.

Per the original data handling: Researchers built a distant-metastasis classifier for papillary thyroid cancer that drew on CDR3 differences across clinicopathological groups. Using MiXCR, TCRdb reanalyzed the PCR reads. None of the V and J calls come from the authors' own analysis; TCRdb made them. Of tens of thousands of clones listed, approximately 11% are singletons. No patient received treatment before thyroid surgery. The CDR3 totals 21 residues. Germline CDR1 is SGHAT and CDR2 is FQDESV (reference sequence). The ends lost 3 bases at V and 5 bases at J; junction bases unmatched: 20. This clone has a handful of counts. What it binds is unknown.

Material: blood. This clonotype was sampled from a female donor with papillary thyroid cancer or a benign thyroid nodule (not recorded which). Some clones in this sample may be carry-over from other donors' samples. The chain employs TRBV11-1 and TRBJ2-5; the match to TRBD2 covers 14 bases. The CDR3 loop is CASSFALPGLAGEGSRETQYF. DNA for the CDR3: TGTGCCAGCAGCTTTGCACTTCCGGGACTAGCGGGAGAAGGATCCCGGGAGACCCAGTACTTC.